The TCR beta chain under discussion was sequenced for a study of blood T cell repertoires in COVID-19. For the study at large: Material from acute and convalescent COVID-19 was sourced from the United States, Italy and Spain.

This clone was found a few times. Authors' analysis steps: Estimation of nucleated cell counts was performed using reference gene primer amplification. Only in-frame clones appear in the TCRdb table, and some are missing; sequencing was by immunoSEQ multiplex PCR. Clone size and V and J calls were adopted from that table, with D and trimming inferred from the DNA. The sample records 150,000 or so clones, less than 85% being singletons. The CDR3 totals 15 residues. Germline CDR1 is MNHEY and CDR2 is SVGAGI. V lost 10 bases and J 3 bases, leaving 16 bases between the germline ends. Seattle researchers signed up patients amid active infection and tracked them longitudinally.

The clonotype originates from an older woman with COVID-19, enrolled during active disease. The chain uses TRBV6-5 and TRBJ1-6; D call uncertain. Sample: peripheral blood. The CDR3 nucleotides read TGTGCCACCTGGGTACCTGACTACTATAATTCACCCCTCCACTTT. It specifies CATWVPDYYNSPLHF.